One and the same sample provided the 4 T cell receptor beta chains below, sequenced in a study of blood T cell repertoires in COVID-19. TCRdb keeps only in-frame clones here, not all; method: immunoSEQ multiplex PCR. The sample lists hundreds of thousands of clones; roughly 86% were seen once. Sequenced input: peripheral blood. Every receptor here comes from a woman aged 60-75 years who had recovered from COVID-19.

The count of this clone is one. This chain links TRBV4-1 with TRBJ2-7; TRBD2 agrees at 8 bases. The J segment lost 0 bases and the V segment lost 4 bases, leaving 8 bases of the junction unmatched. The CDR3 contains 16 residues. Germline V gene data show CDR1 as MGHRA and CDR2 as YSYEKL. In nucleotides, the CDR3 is TGCGCCAGCAGCCCCGGGCTAGCGGGTTTCTCCTACGAGCAGTACTTC. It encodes CASSPGLAGFSYEQYF.

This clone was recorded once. This CDR3 is CASSEAGGAGNTIYF. The CDR3 DNA sequence: TGTGCCAGCAGTGAAGCGGGAGGCGCTGGAAACACCATATATTTT. The rearrangement uses TRBV6-1 and TRBJ1-3; D gene uncertain. Looked up from germline, CDR1 is MNHNS and CDR2 is SASEGT. This CDR3 spans 15 amino acids. Trimming left V 0 bases short and J 2 bases short, with 8 bases between.

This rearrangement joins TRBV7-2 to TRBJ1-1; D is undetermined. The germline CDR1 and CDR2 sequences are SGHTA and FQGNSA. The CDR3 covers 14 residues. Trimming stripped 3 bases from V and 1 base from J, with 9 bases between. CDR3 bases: TGTGCCAGCAGCTTCCTGACGGGGAACACTGAAGCTTTCTTT. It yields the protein CASSFLTGNTEAFF.

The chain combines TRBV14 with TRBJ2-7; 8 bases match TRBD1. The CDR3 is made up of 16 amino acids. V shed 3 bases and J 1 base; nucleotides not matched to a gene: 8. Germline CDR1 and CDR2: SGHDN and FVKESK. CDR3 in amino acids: CASSQRTGSLSYEQYF. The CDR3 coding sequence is TGTGCCAGCAGCCAGCGGACAGGGAGTTTGTCCTACGAGCAGTACTTC.